A selection of T cell receptor beta chains follows, all from one sample in a study of blood T cells in healthy people across ages. TCRdb passed the 5' RACE reads through MiXCR, listing each CDR3 protein once. Of fewer than 2,000,000 distinct CDR3 sequences detected, about two fifths appear once; the ten largest clones hold 20% to 25%. The sequenced sample consisted of blood. These receptors all stem from a human donor in good health. Each CDR3 is given with its conserved first and last residue. A D gene is named only where the DNA matches it firmly. Clone size is not always given. Where it is, it says once, few, many or a class for expanded clones.

v_gene: TRBV10-3; d_gene: -; j_gene: TRBJ1-2; abundance: few; CDR3nt: TGTGCCATCAGCGATGAGACCCCCGATGGCTACACCTTC; CDR3aa: CAISDETPDGYTF
v_gene: TRBV6-2/TRBV6-3; d_gene: -; j_gene: TRBJ2-3; abundance: few; CDR3nt: TGTGCCAGCAGTTACTCACCTAGCGTGGGTACGCAGTATTTT; CDR3aa: CASSYSPSVGTQYF
v_gene: TRBV7-2; d_gene: TRBD2; j_gene: TRBJ2-7; abundance: -; CDR3nt: TGTGCCAGCAGCCCGGGAGGGAGCTGGTCCTACGAGCAGTACTTC; CDR3aa: CASSPGGSWSYEQYF
v_gene: TRBV6-6; d_gene: -; j_gene: TRBJ1-6; abundance: -; CDR3nt: TGTGCCAGCAGTTACGGGGGGTTAGTCCCGAATTCACCCCTCCACTTT; CDR3aa: CASSYGGLVPNSPLHF
v_gene: TRBV12-3/TRBV12-4; d_gene: TRBD2; j_gene: TRBJ2-1; abundance: -; CDR3nt: TGTGCCAGCAGGGGGGGGAGCGGGGGTTCATACAGCTCCTACAATGAGCAGTTCTTC; CDR3aa: CASRGGSGGSYSSYNEQFF
v_gene: TRBV29-1; d_gene: TRBD1; j_gene: TRBJ1-1; abundance: -; CDR3nt: TGCAGCGATTCCAGGGGGCTAACTGAAGCTTTCTTT; CDR3aa: CSDSRGLTEAFF
v_gene: TRBV7-2; d_gene: TRBD2; j_gene: TRBJ2-5; abundance: -; CDR3nt: TGTGCCAGCAGCTTCCAGCGGGGGGCTTGGGAGACCCAGTACTTC; CDR3aa: CASSFQRGAWETQYF
v_gene: TRBV5-1; d_gene: TRBD2; j_gene: TRBJ2-1; abundance: -; CDR3nt: TGCGCCAGCAGCCCCGGGGTAGCGGGGGGTCCCTCCTACAATGAGCAGTTCTTC; CDR3aa: CASSPGVAGGPSYNEQFF
v_gene: TRBV7-2; d_gene: -; j_gene: TRBJ2-5; abundance: few; CDR3nt: TGTGCCAGCAGTTCGGTTATAGGGGAGGTGGGAGAGACCCAGTACTTC; CDR3aa: CASSSVIGEVGETQYF
v_gene: TRBV6-6; d_gene: TRBD1; j_gene: TRBJ2-7; abundance: few; CDR3nt: TGTGCCAGCAGTTTTATCGCCGACAGGGGCAACTACGAGCAGTACTTC; CDR3aa: CASSFIADRGNYEQYF
v_gene: TRBV19; d_gene: TRBD1; j_gene: TRBJ1-4; abundance: -; CDR3nt: TGTGCCAGCACGGGACAGGGGGAAAAACTGTTTTTT; CDR3aa: CASTGQGEKLFF
v_gene: TRBV15; d_gene: -; j_gene: TRBJ2-7; abundance: -; CDR3nt: TGTGCCACCAGCAGAGATCAGGGGAGGGGGAATAACAATGAGCAGTACTTC; CDR3aa: CATSRDQGRGNNNEQYF
v_gene: TRBV5-4; d_gene: TRBD2; j_gene: TRBJ2-7; abundance: once; CDR3nt: TGTGCCAGCAGCTCAGGGAGGGGACTAGCTCGCGAGCAGTACTTC; CDR3aa: CASSSGRGLAREQYF
v_gene: TRBV6-2/TRBV6-3; d_gene: -; j_gene: TRBJ2-7; abundance: many; CDR3nt: TGTGCCAGCAAACAGTTTTGGTTCGAGCAGTACTTC; CDR3aa: CASKQFWFEQYF
v_gene: TRBV12-3/TRBV12-4; d_gene: -; j_gene: TRBJ2-3; abundance: -; CDR3nt: TGTGCCAGCACCCTGCTGGATACGCAGTATTTT; CDR3aa: CASTLLDTQYF
v_gene: TRBV12-3/TRBV12-4; d_gene: -; j_gene: TRBJ2-1; abundance: -; CDR3nt: TGTGCCAGCACCCCTACGATCCGAGGCGGGTACGAGCAGTTCTTC; CDR3aa: CASTPTIRGGYEQFF
v_gene: TRBV6-1; d_gene: -; j_gene: TRBJ2-5; abundance: -; CDR3nt: TGTGCCAGCAGTGTATCCACGGGCGCGATCTACAGTGAGCAGTACTTC; CDR3aa: CASSVSTGAIYSEQYF
v_gene: TRBV28; d_gene: TRBD2; j_gene: TRBJ2-3; abundance: -; CDR3nt: TGTGCCAGCAGTTTGCGGGAGGTTTGGGATACGCAGTATTTT; CDR3aa: CASSLREVWDTQYF
v_gene: TRBV6-5; d_gene: -; j_gene: TRBJ1-5; abundance: few; CDR3nt: TGTGCCACGTCGAGGGGGGTAAGACGGCCCCAGCATTTT; CDR3aa: CATSRGVRRPQHF
v_gene: TRBV12-3/TRBV12-4; d_gene: TRBD1; j_gene: TRBJ2-3; abundance: -; CDR3nt: TGTGCCAGCAGTTTCGGACAGGCGAGCACAGATACGCAGTATTTT; CDR3aa: CASSFGQASTDTQYF
v_gene: TRBV20-1; d_gene: TRBD2; j_gene: TRBJ2-7; abundance: -; CDR3nt: TGCAGTGCTAGAGAACTGGCGGGGGGCGGGGAGCAGTACTTC; CDR3aa: CSARELAGGGEQYF
v_gene: TRBV3-1; d_gene: -; j_gene: TRBJ2-7; abundance: -; CDR3nt: TGTGCCAGCAGCCAAGATCTTTCCCCCGGGTACTCCTACGAGCAGTACTTC; CDR3aa: CASSQDLSPGYSYEQYF
v_gene: TRBV6-5; d_gene: -; j_gene: TRBJ1-2; abundance: few; CDR3nt: TGTACTGCAAGACGGGGGGCTGATCAAGGCTACACCTTC; CDR3aa: CTARRGADQGYTF
v_gene: TRBV29-1; d_gene: -; j_gene: TRBJ1-4; abundance: -; CDR3nt: TGCAGCGCCCCAGGGCCAAATGAAAAACTGTTTTTT; CDR3aa: CSAPGPNEKLFF
v_gene: TRBV7-9; d_gene: TRBD1; j_gene: TRBJ1-2; abundance: few; CDR3nt: TGTGCCAGCAGCTTAGACAGGGGGTACGACTATGGCTACACCTTC; CDR3aa: CASSLDRGYDYGYTF
v_gene: TRBV7-3; d_gene: -; j_gene: TRBJ2-1; abundance: -; CDR3nt: TGTGCCAGCAGCTTAACGGCATCAAGGGAATACAATGAGCAGTTCTTC; CDR3aa: CASSLTASREYNEQFF
v_gene: TRBV28; d_gene: TRBD2; j_gene: TRBJ2-1; abundance: -; CDR3nt: TGTGCCAGCAGTTACCACGGGGGGGTCCTTTCCTACAATGAGCAGTTCTTC; CDR3aa: CASSYHGGVLSYNEQFF
v_gene: TRBV4-2; d_gene: -; j_gene: TRBJ1-2; abundance: few; CDR3nt: TGTGCCAGCAGCCAAGATCTCTGGGGGGAGGGTGTCGGCGGCTACACCTTC; CDR3aa: CASSQDLWGEGVGGYTF
v_gene: TRBV12-3/TRBV12-4; d_gene: -; j_gene: TRBJ1-2; abundance: few; CDR3nt: TGTGCCAGCAGTGGTGGGGGGATTTACTATGGCTACACCTTC; CDR3aa: CASSGGGIYYGYTF
v_gene: TRBV6-2/TRBV6-3; d_gene: -; j_gene: TRBJ1-2; abundance: -; CDR3nt: TGTGCCAGCAGTTTCGTGCAGGCTAACTATGGCTACACCTTC; CDR3aa: CASSFVQANYGYTF
v_gene: TRBV7-9; d_gene: -; j_gene: TRBJ2-6; abundance: -; CDR3nt: TGTGCCAGCAGCTTGAGGGCAGGGTACCCCGGGGCCAACGTCCTGACTTTC; CDR3aa: CASSLRAGYPGANVLTF
v_gene: TRBV7-8; d_gene: -; j_gene: TRBJ1-5; abundance: many; CDR3nt: TGTGCCAGCAGCTCTGGATGGGCCACGAGGGATGAGCCCCAGCATTTT; CDR3aa: CASSSGWATRDEPQHF
v_gene: TRBV4-3; d_gene: -; j_gene: TRBJ2-3; abundance: -; CDR3nt: TGCGCCAGCAGCCAAGATCTTCACGTGTATCCACCGGCAGATACGCAGTATTTT; CDR3aa: CASSQDLHVYPPADTQYF
v_gene: TRBV29-1; d_gene: -; j_gene: TRBJ1-2; abundance: -; CDR3nt: TGCAGCGTTGAAGGGGCCTTTTTCGGGACGGACTATGGCTACACCTTC; CDR3aa: CSVEGAFFGTDYGYTF
v_gene: TRBV24-1; d_gene: TRBD1; j_gene: TRBJ2-7; abundance: few; CDR3nt: TGTGCCACCAGTGACCACAGGGGCGCAGACGAGCAGTACTTC; CDR3aa: CATSDHRGADEQYF
v_gene: TRBV9; d_gene: -; j_gene: TRBJ2-2; abundance: -; CDR3nt: TGTGCCAGCAGCGTTCGGCAGGGTACCGGGGAGCTGTTTTTT; CDR3aa: CASSVRQGTGELFF
v_gene: TRBV5-5; d_gene: -; j_gene: TRBJ2-3; abundance: -; CDR3nt: TGTGCCAGCAGAAAGGGGTGGGGCCGCCGCACAGATACGCAGTATTTT; CDR3aa: CASRKGWGRRTDTQYF
v_gene: TRBV11-2; d_gene: -; j_gene: TRBJ1-2; abundance: -; CDR3nt: TGTGCCAGCAGCCTCTCCAACAGTGATGGCTACACCTTC; CDR3aa: CASSLSNSDGYTF
v_gene: TRBV10-3; d_gene: -; j_gene: TRBJ2-5; abundance: few; CDR3nt: TGTGCCATCAGTGAGTCAACGGGGGCGGGAGAGACCCAGTACTTC; CDR3aa: CAISESTGAGETQYF